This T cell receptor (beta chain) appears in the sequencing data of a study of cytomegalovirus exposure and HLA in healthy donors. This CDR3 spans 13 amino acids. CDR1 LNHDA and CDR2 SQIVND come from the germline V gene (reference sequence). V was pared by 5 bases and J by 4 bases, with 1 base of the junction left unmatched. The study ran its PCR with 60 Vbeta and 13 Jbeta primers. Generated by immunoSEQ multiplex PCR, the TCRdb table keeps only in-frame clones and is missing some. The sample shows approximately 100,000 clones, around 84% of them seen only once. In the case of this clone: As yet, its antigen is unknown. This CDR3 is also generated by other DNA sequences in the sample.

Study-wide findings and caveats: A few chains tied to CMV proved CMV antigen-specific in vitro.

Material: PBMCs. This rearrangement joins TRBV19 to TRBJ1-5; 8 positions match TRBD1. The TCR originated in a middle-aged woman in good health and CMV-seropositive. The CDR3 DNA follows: TGTGCCAGTAGTGACAGGGGAAATCAGCCCCAGCATTTT. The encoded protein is CASSDRGNQPQHF.